A single sample gave rise to the 18 T cell receptor beta chains below, sequenced in a study of T cell responses to AZD1222 COVID-19 vaccine. Clones were sequenced by immunoSEQ multiplex PCR, and TCRdb holds only the in-frame ones, with some missing. The repertoire holds roughly 98,000 clones, with 84% as singletons. The material was peripheral blood, obtained 28 days after the second AZD1222 dose. Every receptor here comes from an adult who received the AZD1222 COVID-19 vaccine.

This chain links TRBV7-2 with TRBJ2-7, with D possibly being TRBD1 (6 bases). CDR3 length: 14 residues. V lost 5 bases and J lost 10, with 21 bases in between. Germline V gene lookup returns CDR1 SGHTA and CDR2 FQGNSA. The CDR3 protein is CASSPTPGTTNQYF. CDR3 bases: TGTGCCAGCAGCCCGACCCCCGGGACAACGAATCAGTACTTC.

The chain uses TRBV4-3 and TRBJ1-2; 8 bases map to TRBD1. The V gene's germline CDR1 is LGHNA and CDR2 YSLEER. This CDR3 is built from 14 residues. V gave up 4 bases and J gave up 6 bases; unmatched junction bases: 7. The CDR3, as DNA: TGCGCCAGCAGCCCCAGGACAGGGAATGATGGCTACACCTTC. The encoded protein is CASSPRTGNDGYTF.

The rearrangement joins TRBV5-1 to TRBJ2-7, with 8 bases aligning to TRBD1. With 3 bases clipped from V and 3 bases from J, the junction kept 8 bases outside the gene matches. There are 15 residues in the CDR3. Germline V gene data show CDR1 as SGHRS and CDR2 as YFSETQ. Written as DNA, the CDR3 is TGCGCCAGCAGCTCGACGGGACAGGCGATCTACGAGCAGTACTTC. Its translation is CASSSTGQAIYEQYF.

This clone showed up many times. V is TRBV6-4 and J is TRBJ2-7, with TRBD1 as a possible D gene (5 bases). Looked up from germline, CDR1 is MRHNA and CDR2 is SNTAGT. This CDR3 is 15 amino acids long. V gave up 9 bases and J gave up 0 bases, with 18 bases separating them. CDR3 sequence: CASKKKTDSSYEQYF. The CDR3 nucleotides read TGTGCCAGTAAAAAAAAGACTGACAGCTCCTACGAGCAGTACTTC.

This sequence joins TRBV6-2 or TRBV6-3 and TRBJ2-7, with TRBD1 matching 12 bases. Germline-derived CDR1 and CDR2 are MNHEY and SVGEGT. J was trimmed by 6 bases and V by 4 bases; bases with no gene match: 13. The CDR3 is made up of 17 amino acids. CDR3 region: CASSWIGTGTGGLEQYF. CDR3 in DNA: TGTGCCAGCAGTTGGATCGGGACCGGGACAGGGGGCCTCGAGCAGTACTTC.

This clone was observed once. The V gene is TRBV10-2, the J gene TRBJ1-1, with 7 bases fitting TRBD1. Germline-derived CDR1 and CDR2 are WSHSY and SAAADI. The CDR3 length is 18 residues. After removal of 0 bases from V and 1 base from J, the junction contained 11 bases not matched to a gene. The CDR3 nucleotides read TGCGCCAGCAGTGAGTCAGGACAGGACTGGCAGGGGAACACTGAAGCTTTCTTT. It is translated as CASSESGQDWQGNTEAFF.

This clone appeared a few times. The chain is built from TRBV7-2 and TRBJ1-5; D is uncertain. V was pared by 1 base and J by 5 bases, with 12 bases between. The CDR3 sequence is 15 residues long. CDR1 and CDR2 from the germline V gene are SGHTA and FQGNSA. CDR3 nucleotide sequence: TGTGCCAGCAGCTTAGGGGCCGGGAGGTATCAGCCCCAGCATTTT. It translates to CASSLGAGRYQPQHF.

This clone has only one observation. The chain couples TRBV24-1 to TRBJ2-3; TRBD2 matches 12 bases. The CDR3 spans 16 residues. V dropped 3 bases and J dropped 5; count of bases not matched to a gene: 5. Per germline, CDR1 KGHDR and CDR2 SFDVKD. The CDR3 DNA is TGTGCCACCAGTGATACTAGCGGGGGGTGGGAAGATACGCAGTATTTT. Translation gives CATSDTSGGWEDTQYF.

This sequence joins TRBV5-1 and TRBJ1-2, with 8 bases lining up with TRBD1. Germline lookup yields CDR1 SGHRS and CDR2 YFSETQ. The trim removed 3 bases at V and 7 bases at J, leaving 8 bases unmatched. This CDR3 has 14 amino acids. Here the CDR3 reads CASSSGQGPFGYTF. The CDR3 coding sequence is TGCGCCAGCAGCTCCGGACAGGGCCCTTTTGGCTACACCTTC.

V gene TRBV5-6 combines with J gene TRBJ1-3, with D perhaps TRBD1 (6 bases). Germline values: CDR1 SGHDT, CDR2 YYEEEE. The CDR3 has 15 residues. Trimming shortened V by 5 bases and J by 1 base, and 13 bases separated the two germline ends. Here the CDR3 reads CASSRGHASGNTIYF. CDR3 in DNA: TGTGCCAGCAGTCGGGGGCACGCTTCTGGAAACACCATATATTTT.

The rearrangement uses TRBV6-5 and TRBJ1-2, with 7 bases that match TRBD1. Germline lookup yields CDR1 MNHEY and CDR2 SVGAGI. Unmatched junction bases numbered 8, after V lost 8 bases and J lost 8 bases. The CDR3 is made up of 12 amino acids. The CDR3 region is CASGEGAKGYTF. The CDR3 coding sequence is TGTGCCAGCGGGGAGGGGGCGAAGGGCTACACCTTC.

The rearrangement joins TRBV14 to TRBJ2-1; maybe TRBD1 (6 bases). Per the germline V gene, CDR1 is SGHDN and CDR2 is FVKESK. Trimming removed 5 bases at V and 5 bases at J, with 13 bases between. This CDR3 spans 14 amino acids. The CDR3 reads CASSNRDTNNEQFF. CDR3 DNA: TGTGCCAGCAGCAACCGGGACACCAACAATGAGCAGTTCTTC.

The chain is built from TRBV9 and TRBJ2-5; the match to TRBD2 covers 10 bases. The CDR3 runs to 15 residues. V dropped 3 bases and J dropped 4; count of bases not matched to a gene: 6. CDR1 and CDR2 from the germline V gene are SGDLS and YYNGEE. The DNA for the CDR3 is TGTGCCAGCAGCGGGTCTAGCGGGGGCGGAGAGACCCAGTACTTC. Encoded protein: CASSGSSGGGETQYF.

The CDR3 here is CASSQVVSGGADTQYF. The CDR3, as DNA: TGTGCCAGCAGCCAAGTTGTTAGCGGGGGGGCAGATACGCAGTATTTT. The V call is TRBV3-1 (or the pseudogene TRBV3-2), the J call TRBJ2-3; 11 nucleotides agree with TRBD2. The ends lost 1 base at V and 4 bases at J; junction bases unmatched: 4. Germline CDR1 reads LGHDT; CDR2 reads YNNKEL (reference sequence). The CDR3 is made up of 16 amino acids.

This chain joins TRBV29-1 and TRBJ1-1; 7 bases match TRBD1. The V gene's germline CDR1 is SQVTM and CDR2 ANQGSEA. The CDR3 length is 14 residues. Losses at the gene ends were 5 bases for V and 1 base for J; bases not matched to a gene: 7. The CDR3 bases are TGCAGCGTTCGTAGGGGACAGACGAACACTGAAGCTTTCTTT. Translation: CSVRRGQTNTEAFF.

The chain has TRBV7-9 and TRBJ1-2; tentatively, D is TRBD1 (5 bases). The CDR3 sequence is 14 residues long. The V gene's germline CDR1 is SEHNR and CDR2 FQNEAQ (reference sequence). Between the trimmed V and J ends, which lost 4 bases and 6 bases, there was a span of 15 bases. The CDR3 DNA reads as TGTGCCAGCAGCTGGATTGCGGCAGGGAATGGCTACACCTTC. It translates to CASSWIAAGNGYTF. Full variable domain (rest looked up from reference TRBV7-9 and TRBJ1-2): DTGVSQNPRHKITKRGQNVTFRCDPISEHNRLYWYRQTLGQGPEFLTYFQNEAQLEKSRLLSDRFSAERPKGSFSTLEIQRTEQGDSAMYLCASSWIAAGNGYTFGSGTRLTVV.

The CDR3, as DNA: TGTGCCAGCAGCTTAGGGAAGTACGAGCAGTACTTC. Residues: CASSLGKYEQYF. The rearrangement links TRBV7-9 to TRBJ2-7; no clear D. Germline CDR1 and CDR2: SEHNR and FQNEAQ (reference sequence). V was clipped by 1 base and J by 4 bases, with 5 bases between them. The CDR3 has 12 residues.

This clone occurred a few times. The chain has TRBV19 and TRBJ1-1; D remains ambiguous. The V end lost 2 bases, the J end lost 2 bases, and 6 bases lay between the germline ends. The CDR3 length is 13 residues. Germline assignment: CDR1 LNHDA and CDR2 SQIVND (reference sequence). CDR3 in DNA: TGTGCCAGTAGTATAAACGGCAACACTGAAGCTTTCTTT. Protein product: CASSINGNTEAFF. The full variable domain, rest sourced from reference TRBV19 and TRBJ1-1, is DGGITQSPKYLFRKEGQNVTLSCEQNLNHDAMYWYRQDPGQGLRLIYYSQIVNDFQKGDIAEGYSVSREKKESFPLTVTSAQKNPTAFYLCASSINGNTEAFFGQGTRLTVV.